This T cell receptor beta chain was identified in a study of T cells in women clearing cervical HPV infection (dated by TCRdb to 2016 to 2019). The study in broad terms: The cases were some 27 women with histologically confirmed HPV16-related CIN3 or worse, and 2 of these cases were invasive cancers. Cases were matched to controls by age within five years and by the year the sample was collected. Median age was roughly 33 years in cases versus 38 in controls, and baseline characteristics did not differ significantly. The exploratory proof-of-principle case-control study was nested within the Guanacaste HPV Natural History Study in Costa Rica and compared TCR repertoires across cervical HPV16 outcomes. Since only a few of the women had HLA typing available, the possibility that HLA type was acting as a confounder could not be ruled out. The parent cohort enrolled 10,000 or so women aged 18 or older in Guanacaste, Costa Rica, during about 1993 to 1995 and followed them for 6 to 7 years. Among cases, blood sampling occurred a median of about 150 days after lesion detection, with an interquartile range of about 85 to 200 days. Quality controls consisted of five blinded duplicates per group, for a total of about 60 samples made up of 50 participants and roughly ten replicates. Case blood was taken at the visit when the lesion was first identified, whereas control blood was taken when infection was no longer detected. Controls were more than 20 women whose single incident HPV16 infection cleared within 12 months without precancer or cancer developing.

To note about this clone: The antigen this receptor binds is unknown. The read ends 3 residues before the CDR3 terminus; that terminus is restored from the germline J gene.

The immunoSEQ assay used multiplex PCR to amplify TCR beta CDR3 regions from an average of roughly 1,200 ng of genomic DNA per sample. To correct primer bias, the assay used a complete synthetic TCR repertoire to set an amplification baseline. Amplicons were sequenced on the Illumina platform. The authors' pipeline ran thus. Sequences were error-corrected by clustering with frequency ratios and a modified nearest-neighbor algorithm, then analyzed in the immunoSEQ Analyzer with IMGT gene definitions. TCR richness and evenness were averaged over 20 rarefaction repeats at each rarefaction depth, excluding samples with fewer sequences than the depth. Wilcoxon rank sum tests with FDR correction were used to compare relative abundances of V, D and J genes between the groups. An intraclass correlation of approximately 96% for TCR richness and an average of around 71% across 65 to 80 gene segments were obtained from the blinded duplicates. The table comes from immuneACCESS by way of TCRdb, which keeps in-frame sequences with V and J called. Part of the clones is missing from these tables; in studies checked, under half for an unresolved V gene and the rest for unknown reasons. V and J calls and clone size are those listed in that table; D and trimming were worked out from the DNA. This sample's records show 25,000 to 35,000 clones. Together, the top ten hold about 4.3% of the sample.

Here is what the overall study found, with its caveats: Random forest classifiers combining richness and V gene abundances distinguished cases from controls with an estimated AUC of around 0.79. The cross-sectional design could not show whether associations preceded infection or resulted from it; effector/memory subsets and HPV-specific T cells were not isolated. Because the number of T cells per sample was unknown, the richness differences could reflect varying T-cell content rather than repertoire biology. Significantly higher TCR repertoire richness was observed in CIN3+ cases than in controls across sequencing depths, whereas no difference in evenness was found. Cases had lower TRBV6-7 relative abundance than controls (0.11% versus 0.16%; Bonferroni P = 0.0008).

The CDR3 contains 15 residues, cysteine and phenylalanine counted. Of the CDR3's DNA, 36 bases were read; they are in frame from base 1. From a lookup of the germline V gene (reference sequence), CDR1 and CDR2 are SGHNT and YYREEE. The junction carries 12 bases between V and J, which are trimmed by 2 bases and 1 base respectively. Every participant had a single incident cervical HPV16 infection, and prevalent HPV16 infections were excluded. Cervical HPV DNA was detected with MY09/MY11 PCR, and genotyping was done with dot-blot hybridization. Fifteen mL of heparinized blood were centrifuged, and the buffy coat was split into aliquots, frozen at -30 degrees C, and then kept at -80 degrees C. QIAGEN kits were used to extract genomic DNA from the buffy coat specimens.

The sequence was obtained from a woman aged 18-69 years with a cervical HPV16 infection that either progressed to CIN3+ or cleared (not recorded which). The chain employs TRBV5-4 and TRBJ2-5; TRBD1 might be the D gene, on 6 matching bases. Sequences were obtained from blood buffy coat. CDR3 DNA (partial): TGTGCCAGCAGCTTCTTTACAGGGTCCCAAGAGACC. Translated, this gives CASSFFTGSQET. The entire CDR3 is CASSFFTGSQETQYF.